This T cell receptor (beta chain) stems from a study of molecular identifiers for immune sequencing clone quantification. Germline CDR1 reads MNHEY; CDR2 reads SMNVEV (reference sequence). The CDR3 runs 14 residues. Between the trimmed V and J ends, which lost 4 bases and 3 bases, there was a span of 13 bases. CD8+CD4-CCR7+CD45RA+ sorting gave the naive CD8 T cells. Each CDR3 protein gets one entry after TCRdb re-called the PCR reads with MiXCR. This table holds approximately 500,000 distinct CDR3 sequences, less than 30% found once. The source material was naive CD8+ T cells from blood, with Jurkat cell RNA spiked in. The subset is: FACS-sorted CD8+CD4-CCR7+CD45RA+ naive T cells. This sequence joins TRBV27 and TRBJ2-7; D gene uncertain. This clonotype originated in a human donor in good health. Some libraries in this study had Jurkat cell RNA spiked in. CDR3 sequence: CASSSLRQVYEQYF. The CDR3 nucleotides read TGTGCCAGCAGTTCCTTAAGGCAGGTCTACGAGCAGTACTTC.